Presented here are 10 T cell receptor beta chains from one specimen sequenced in a study of CD8 T cells in Susac syndrome (dated by TCRdb to between 2018 and 2021). The receptor library was made with the immunoSEQ multiplex PCR assay. RNA was extracted with the RNeasy kit and roughly 0.45 to 1 ug was reverse transcribed using random hexamers. The public sequencing data were trimmed at Q25 with fastp and processed into clonotypes with MiXCR by TCRdb, which kept only in-frame beta chains. Each entry merges the rows of one CDR3 protein and shows their most common DNA and genes. The sample has tens of thousands of distinct CDR3 sequences on record, approximately 93% of them singletons. 0.52% of the sample is taken by the ten largest. Sequencing used CD8+ T cells from PBMCs. All receptors come from a human donor with Susac syndrome.

This chain links TRBV6-5 with TRBJ2-4; 10 bases line up with TRBD1. Germline loops: CDR1 MNHEY, CDR2 SVGAGI. J gave up 7 bases and V 6 bases, and 3 bases lay outside the gene matches. This CDR3 has 13 amino acids. CDR3 bases: TGTGCCAGCAGCATGGGACAGGGGAACATTCAGTACTTC. This gives the protein CASSMGQGNIQYF.

V usage is TRBV4-1 and J usage is TRBJ2-7; 8 bases line up with TRBD1. Germline V gene lookup returns CDR1 MGHRA and CDR2 YSYEKL. This CDR3 contains 16 residues. The ends lost 3 bases at V and 3 bases at J; junction bases unmatched: 10. CDR3: CASSQSLRDRYYEQYF. CDR3 coding DNA: TGCGCCAGCAGCCAGTCCCTCCGGGACAGGTACTACGAGCAGTACTTC.

The table lists this clonotype with a count of one. The V and J genes are TRBV7-8 and TRBJ2-7, with 7 bases matching TRBD2. Losses at the gene ends were 3 bases for V and 2 bases for J; bases not matched to a gene: 4. Germline lookup yields CDR1 SGHVS and CDR2 FQNEAQ. This CDR3 is 14 amino acids long. The CDR3 sequence is CASSFGGDTYEQYF. For the CDR3, the DNA is TGTGCCAGCAGCTTTGGGGGGGATACCTACGAGCAGTACTTC.

This clonotype was seen a few times. The V call is TRBV9, the J call TRBJ2-3, with D unclear. The germline CDR1 and CDR2 sequences are SGDLS and YYNGEE. Trimming removed 0 bases from V and 4 bases from J, with 3 bases in between. CDR3 size: 12 residues. The CDR3 spells CASSVVSDTQYF. Here the CDR3 DNA reads TGTGCCAGCAGCGTAGTGTCAGATACGCAGTATTTT. The variable domain in full, completed from reference TRBV9 and TRBJ2-3, reads DSGVTQTPKHLITATGQRVTLRCSPRSGDLSVYWYQQSLDQGLQFLIQYYNGEERAKGNILERFSAQQFPDLHSELNLSSLELGDSALYFCASSVVSDTQYFGPGTRLTVL.

This chain joins TRBV12-3 or TRBV12-4 and TRBJ1-1; D might be TRBD1 (6 bases). The CDR3 extends over 15 amino acids. V was pared by 3 bases and J by 1 base, with 12 bases between. As DNA, the CDR3 is TGTGCCAGCAGTTTTGTACGAGGGGGGAACACTGAAGCTTTCTTT. It encodes CASSFVRGGNTEAFF.

This clonotype was counted once. The V and J genes are TRBV7-9 and TRBJ2-2; unclear D gene. Germline V gives CDR1 SEHNR, CDR2 FQNEAQ (reference sequence). The CDR3 sequence is 12 residues long. The CDR3 DNA is TGTGCTCCCGTGAGAAACACCGGGGAGCTGTTTTTT. This translates into CAPVRNTGELFF.

Regarding this clonotype: At one end, the junction sequence differs from germline, possibly due to a read error. The CDR3: CASSLGARRAFF. The CDR3 DNA follows: TGTGCCAGCAGCCTAGGAGCCCGGAGGGCTTTCTTT. The rearrangement uses TRBV13 and TRBJ1-1; D unresolved. The CDR3 covers 12 residues. The V gene's germline CDR1 is PRHDT and CDR2 FYEKMQ (reference sequence).

The chain carries TRBV9 and TRBJ2-5, with D perhaps given as TRBD1 or TRBD2 (6 bases each). CDR3 length: 14 residues. The germline gives CDR1 SGDLS, CDR2 YYNGEE. Trimming removed 3 bases from V and 5 bases from J, with 14 bases in between. The CDR3 is CASSGSGARETQYF. CDR3 coding DNA: TGTGCCAGCAGCGGGTCGGGGGCTCGGGAGACCCAGTACTTC.

This clonotype was observed a few times. The J gene is TRBJ1-4, the V gene TRBV12-3 or TRBV12-4, with no clear D. With 3 bases removed from V and 0 bases from J, the gap between germline ends came to 5 bases. The CDR3 totals 14 residues. CDR3 bases: TGTGCCAGCAGTTTGGCCGCAACTAATGAAAAACTGTTTTTT. Amino acid sequence: CASSLAATNEKLFF.

This chain connects TRBV12-3 or TRBV12-4 to TRBJ2-5; D possibly corresponds to TRBD1 (7 bases). The CDR3 length is 15 residues. Trimming took off 6 bases at V and 4 bases at J, with 18 bases between the two ends. The CDR3 nucleotides are TGTGCCAGCAGCGAAGACAGGGAGGTACGAGAGACCCAGTACTTC. Residues: CASSEDREVRETQYF.